The clone carrying this TCR beta chain was observed at least ten times. Its antigen is as yet unknown. The data are from a study of T cells in Graves' hyperthyroidism and ophthalmopathy. Study-wide results and limits: Most clonotypes that expanded in the thyroid above 0.001 also showed up in blood. Ophthalmopathy got predicted by the model a median approximately 6 months before its onset.

From RNA transcripts, TCR beta CDR3 regions were amplified. TCR CDR3 regions were first amplified by RT-PCR with HTBI primers. One entry per CDR3 protein results from TCRdb running MiXCR on the multiplex PCR reads. The sample lists roughly 110,000 distinct CDR3 sequences; 16% were seen once. Looked up from germline, CDR1 is DFQATT and CDR2 is SNEGSKA (reference sequence). Germline trimming cut 1 base from V and 2 bases from J; bases unmatched to any gene: 13. This CDR3 has 17 residues. Patients having uncontrolled infection, another autoimmune disease, pregnancy or lactation were not included. Clinicians diagnosed patients from clinical symptoms, serum thyroxine and TRAb, thyroid ultrasound and orbital computed tomography.

The receptor was derived from a woman in her fifties or sixties with Graves' hyperthyroidism. V and J are TRBV20-1 and TRBJ2-7, with 8 bases identical to TRBD1. Sequencing input: blood. CDR3 coding DNA: TGCAGTGCTAGAGGCTACACCGGGACAGGCACCACCTACGAGCAGTACTTC. Translated, it gives CSARGYTGTGTTYEQYF.